The 4 T cell receptor beta chains presented below share a single source sample, sequenced in a study of diagnostic markers for celiac disease. TCRdb processed the reads again and assigns one entry to each CDR3 protein, with no DNA. Its listing shows over a thousand distinct CDR3 sequences. Sequencing was done on a sample of either unsorted cells or a sorted T cell fraction (not recorded which). The receptors shown here come from a human donor. This table probably holds off-target reads from a library built for another chain.

This clonotype is called large based on its frequency. The chain recombines TRBV28 with TRBJ1-5; absent DNA, TCRdb's TRBD1 call cannot be checked. From germline, CDR1 is MDHEN and CDR2 SYDVKM. This CDR3 is 14 amino acids long. CDR3 sequence reads: CASSAQGGNQPQHF. Complete variable domain (other parts from reference TRBV28 and TRBJ1-5): DVKVTQSSRYLVKRTGEKVFLECVQDMDHENMFWYRQDPGLGLRLIYFSYDVKMKEKGDIPEGYSVSREKKERFSLILESASTNQTSMYLCASSAQGGNQPQHFGDGTRLSIL.

This clonotype is deemed medium-sized (0.01 to 0.1%) by its frequency. V is TRBV5-1 and J is TRBJ2-5; no DNA is available, so the TRBD2 call from TCRdb remains unchecked. The CDR3 sequence is 12 residues long. CDR1 is SGHRS, CDR2 YFSETQ, per germline. The CDR3 loop reads CASRDLQETQYF.

CDR3 amino acids: CASPRPGSPWDTEAFF. This chain joins TRBV27 and TRBJ1-1; the D gene TCRdb calls, TRBD1, cannot be checked with no DNA. The CDR3 is made up of 16 amino acids. Germline CDR1 and CDR2: MNHEY and SMNVEV (reference sequence).

The rearrangement joins TRBV10-2 to TRBJ2-2; without DNA, the TCRdb call of TRBD1 cannot be checked. Per germline, CDR1 WSHSY and CDR2 SAAADI. This CDR3 comprises 14 residues. The CDR3 region is CASRGTANTGELFF.